A single sample is the source of the 10 T cell receptor beta chains below, sequenced in a study of shared clonotypes between healthy human individuals. Measured with immunoSEQ multiplex PCR; TCRdb has only the in-frame clones, and not every one. The top ten hold 0.36% of the sample, which has 2 million to 2.5 million clones, roughly 93% seen once. Sequencing was carried out using naive CD4+ T cells from PBMCs. Noted subset: CD45RA+ positively selected. These receptors were taken from a young man in good health. Some clones in this sample may be carry-over from other donors' samples.

The chain employs TRBV18 and TRBJ1-2; 7 positions agree with TRBD1. With 2 bases clipped from V and 8 bases from J, the junction kept 8 bases outside the gene matches. The CDR3 spans 14 residues. Germline CDR1 KGHSH, CDR2 LQKENI. In nucleotides, the CDR3 is TGTGCCAGCTCACCAGCTCGAGGACAGGAGGGCTACACCTTC. It translates to CASSPARGQEGYTF.

The rearrangement uses TRBV4-2 and TRBJ2-5, with 11 bases matching TRBD2. The end of the DNA fits TRBJ2-7 better, so the J call may be wrong. This CDR3 is 16 amino acids long. The germline gives CDR1 LGHNA, CDR2 YNFKEQ. The CDR3: CASSQDRGTSGYEQYF. The CDR3 DNA is TGTGCCAGCAGCCAAGATAGAGGGACTAGCGGCTACGAGCAGTACTTC.

This chain connects TRBV5-6 to TRBJ2-5; 7 positions match TRBD1. This CDR3 has 14 residues. CDR1 and CDR2 (germline): SGHDT, YYEEEE. V dropped 4 bases and J dropped 3; count of bases not matched to a gene: 6. The CDR3 nucleotides read TGTGCCAGCAGCCTATACGACAGGGAAGAGACCCAGTACTTC. Its translation is CASSLYDREETQYF.

The J gene is TRBJ1-2, the V gene TRBV11-2; D gene uncertain. Trimming left V 0 bases short and J 1 base short, with 0 bases between. Germline V CDR1 and CDR2: SGHAT, FQNNGV. The CDR3 covers 12 residues. The CDR3 nucleotides are TGTGCCAGCAGCTTAGATAACTATGGCTACACCTTC. Its translation: CASSLDNYGYTF.

This clone came up once. The V gene is TRBV28, the J gene TRBJ1-2; D remains unclear. The CDR3 has 11 amino acids. The germline gives CDR1 MDHEN, CDR2 SYDVKM. Trimming stripped 4 bases from V and 4 bases from J, with 4 bases between. The CDR3 nucleotides are TGTGCCAGCAGTTATACCTATGGCTACACCTTC. Protein: CASSYTYGYTF.

This chain links TRBV11-3 with TRBJ1-6, with 7 bases matching TRBD1. Germline assignment: CDR1 SGHNT and CDR2 YENEEA. With 5 bases clipped from V and 7 bases from J, the junction kept 17 bases outside the gene matches. The length of the CDR3 is 18 residues. The CDR3 DNA reads as TGTGCCAGCAGCCGGCTATTCGACAGGGACAGAGAAAATTCACCCCTCCACTTT. Translating it yields CASSRLFDRDRENSPLHF. Using reference TRBV11-3 and TRBJ1-6 for the parts outside the CDR3, the full variable domain is EAGVVQSPRYKIIEKKQPVAFWCNPISGHNTLYWYLQNLGQGPELLIRYENEEAVDDSQLPKDRFSAERLKGVDSTLKIQPAELGDSAVYLCASSRLFDRDRENSPLHFGNGTRLTVT.

CDR3 DNA sequence: TGCGCCAGCAGCTTGGCCCTAACTAGCGGGAGTACAGACGAGCAGTACTTC. Translated, it gives CASSLALTSGSTDEQYF. V usage is TRBV5-1 and J usage is TRBJ2-7; TRBD2 matches 11 bases. The germline gives CDR1 SGHRS, CDR2 YFSETQ. This CDR3 is 17 amino acids long. J was trimmed by 5 bases and V by 0 bases; bases with no gene match: 10.

The rearrangement joins TRBV19 to TRBJ2-6; no clear D gene. Germline lookup yields CDR1 LNHDA and CDR2 SQIVND (reference sequence). V lost 8 bases and J 1 base, leaving 12 bases between the germline ends. The CDR3 is 15 amino acids. In DNA, the CDR3 is TGTGCCAGTTCCAGATGGGGTTCTGGGGCCAACGTCCTGACTTTC. This gives the protein CASSRWGSGANVLTF.

The V gene is TRBV28, the J gene TRBJ2-2; D is ambiguous. Trimming removed 5 bases at V and 1 base at J, with 11 bases between. CDR1 and CDR2 (germline): MDHEN, SYDVKM. The length of the CDR3 is 15 residues. CDR3 DNA: TGTGCCAGCAGTCCAGAACGGAAGAACACCGGGGAGCTGTTTTTT. Protein sequence: CASSPERKNTGELFF.

The chain recombines TRBV27 with TRBJ1-5; 7 bases agree with TRBD1. There are 15 residues in the CDR3. Losses at the gene ends were 6 bases for V and 2 bases for J; bases not matched to a gene: 7. CDR1 is MNHEY and CDR2 is SMNVEV in the germline V gene (reference sequence). CDR3 loop: CASSPRGQGNQPQHF. CDR3 in DNA: TGTGCCAGCAGCCCAAGGGGGCAGGGCAATCAGCCCCAGCATTTT.